This T cell receptor beta chain was identified in a study of T cells in Graves' hyperthyroidism and ophthalmopathy. Over 18 months, lack of ophthalmopathy progression marked Graves' hyperthyroidism as stable. Hyperthyroidism was newly diagnosed in patients aged 18 to 65 (duration under 2 months). It was 8 to 10 ml of fresh peripheral blood that supplied the PBMCs. For this clonotype: Its target is unknown.

The investigators amplified TCR beta CDR3 regions from RNA transcripts. During a first-round RT-PCR of the TCR CDR3, the HTBI primer set was used. MiXCR, run by TCRdb on the multiplex PCR reads, gives a single entry per CDR3 protein. The table includes a few hundred thousand distinct CDR3 sequences, 25% detected once. Broader study findings: Stable hyperthyroidism and ophthalmopathy were separated using 13 V-J signatures.

The length of the CDR3 is 15 residues. CDR1 is SQVTM, CDR2 ANQGSEA, per germline. Deletions cut 4 bases from V and 0 bases from J, with 16 bases between. Sequencing input: blood. The chain carries TRBV29-1 and TRBJ2-7, with D possibly matching TRBD1 (5 bases). This TCR was recovered from a man aged 50 or older with Graves' hyperthyroidism. The CDR3 DNA follows: TGCAGCGTTGTCAAAGGCACAGGTTCCTCCTACGAGCAGTACTTC. It encodes CSVVKGTGSSYEQYF.